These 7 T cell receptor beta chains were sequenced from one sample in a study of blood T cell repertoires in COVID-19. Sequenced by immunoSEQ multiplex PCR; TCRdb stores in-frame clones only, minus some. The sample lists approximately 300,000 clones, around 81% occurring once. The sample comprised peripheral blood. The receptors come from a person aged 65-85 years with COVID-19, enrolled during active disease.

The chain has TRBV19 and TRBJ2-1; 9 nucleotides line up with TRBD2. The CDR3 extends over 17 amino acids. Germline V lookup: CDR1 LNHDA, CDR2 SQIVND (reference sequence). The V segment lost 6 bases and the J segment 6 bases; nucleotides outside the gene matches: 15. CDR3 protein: CASRGGLAGNPSNEQFF. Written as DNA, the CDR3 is TGTGCCAGTAGGGGGGGTCTAGCGGGGAACCCGTCCAATGAGCAGTTCTTC.

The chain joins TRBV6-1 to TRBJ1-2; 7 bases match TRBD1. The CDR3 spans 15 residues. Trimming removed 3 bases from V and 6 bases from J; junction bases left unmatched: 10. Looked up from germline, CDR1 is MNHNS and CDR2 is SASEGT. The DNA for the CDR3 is TGTGCCAGCAGTGAGCCGGGACAGATCTTGCATGGCTACACCTTC. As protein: CASSEPGQILHGYTF.

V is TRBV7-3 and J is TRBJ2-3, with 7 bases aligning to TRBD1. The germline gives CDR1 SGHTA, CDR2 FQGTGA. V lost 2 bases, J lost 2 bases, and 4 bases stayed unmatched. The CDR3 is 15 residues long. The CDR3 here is CASSLWGQPTDTQYF. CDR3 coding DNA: TGTGCCAGCAGCTTATGGGGACAGCCCACAGATACGCAGTATTTT.

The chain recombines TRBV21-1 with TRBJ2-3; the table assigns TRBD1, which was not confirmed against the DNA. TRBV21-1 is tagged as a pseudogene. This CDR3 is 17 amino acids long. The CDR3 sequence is CASSKEGLGGGIDTQYF. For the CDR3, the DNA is TGTGCCAGCAGCAAAGAAGGCTTAGGGGGCGGGATAGATACGCAGTATTTT.

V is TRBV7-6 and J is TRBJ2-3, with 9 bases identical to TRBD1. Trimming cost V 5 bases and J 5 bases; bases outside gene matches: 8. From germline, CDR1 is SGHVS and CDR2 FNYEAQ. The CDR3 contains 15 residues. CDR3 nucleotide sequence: TGTGCCAGCAGCGCCCGGACAGGGGTGTTAGATACGCAGTATTTT. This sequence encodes CASSARTGVLDTQYF. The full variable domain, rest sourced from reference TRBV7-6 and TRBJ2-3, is GAGVSQSPRYKVTKRGQDVALRCDPISGHVSLYWYRQALGQGPEFLTYFNYEAQQDKSGLPNDRFSAERPEGSISTLTIQRTEQRDSAMYRCASSARTGVLDTQYFGPGTRLTVL.

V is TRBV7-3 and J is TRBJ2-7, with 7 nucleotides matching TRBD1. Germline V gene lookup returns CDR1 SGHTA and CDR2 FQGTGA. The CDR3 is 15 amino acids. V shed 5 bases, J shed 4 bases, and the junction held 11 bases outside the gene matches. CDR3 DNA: TGTGCCAGCAGCCCCCTCCCGGGACAGATTTACGAGCAGTACTTC. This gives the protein CASSPLPGQIYEQYF. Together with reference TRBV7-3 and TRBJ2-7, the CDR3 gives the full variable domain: GAGVSQTPSNKVTEKGKYVELRCDPISGHTALYWYRQSLGQGPEFLIYFQGTGAADDSGLPNDRFFAVRPEGSVSTLKIQRTERGDSAVYLCASSPLPGQIYEQYFGPGTRLTVT.

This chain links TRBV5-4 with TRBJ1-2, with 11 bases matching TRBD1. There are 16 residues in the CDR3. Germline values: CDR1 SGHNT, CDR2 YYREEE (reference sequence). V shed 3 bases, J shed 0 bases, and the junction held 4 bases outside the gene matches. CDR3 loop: CASSWTGGATNYGYTF. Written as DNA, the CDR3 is TGTGCCAGCAGCTGGACAGGGGGCGCGACTAACTATGGCTACACCTTC.